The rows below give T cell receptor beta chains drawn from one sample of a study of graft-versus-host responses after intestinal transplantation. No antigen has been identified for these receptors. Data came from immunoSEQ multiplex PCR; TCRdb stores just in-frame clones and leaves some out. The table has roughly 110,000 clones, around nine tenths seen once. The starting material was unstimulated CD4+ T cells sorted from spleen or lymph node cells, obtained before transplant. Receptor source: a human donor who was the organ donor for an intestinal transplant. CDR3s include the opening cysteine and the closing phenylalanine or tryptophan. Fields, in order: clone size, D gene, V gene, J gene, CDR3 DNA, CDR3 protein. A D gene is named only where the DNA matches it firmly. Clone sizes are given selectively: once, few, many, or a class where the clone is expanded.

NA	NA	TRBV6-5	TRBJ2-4	TGTGCCAGCAGTCCTCAGGGGAGGGGAAACATTCAGTACTTC	CASSPQGRGNIQYF
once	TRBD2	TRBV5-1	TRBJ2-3	TGCGCCAGCAGCAAGGGACTAGCGGGAGGTACCACAGATACGCAGTATTTT	CASSKGLAGGTTDTQYF
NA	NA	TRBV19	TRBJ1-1	TGTGCCAGTAGTACGACAGCTAACACTGAAGCTTTCTTT	CASSTTANTEAFF
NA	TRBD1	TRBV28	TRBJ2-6	TGTGCCAGCGACCCGTCGGGACAGGGGGCTATTGGGGCCAACGTCCTGACTTTC	CASDPSGQGAIGANVLTF
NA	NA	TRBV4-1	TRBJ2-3	TGCGCCAGCAGCCCCGCCAGGGGGGGCACAGATACGCAGTATTTT	CASSPARGGTDTQYF
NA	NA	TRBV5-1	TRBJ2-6	TGCGCCAGCAGCTTGGGGGACTCCCACGGAACGGGGGCCAACGTCCTGACTTTC	CASSLGDSHGTGANVLTF
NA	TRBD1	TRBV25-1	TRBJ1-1	TGTGCCAGCAGTGTCCCCACTGTGACAGGGGAGAACACTGAAGCTTTCTTT	CASSVPTVTGENTEAFF
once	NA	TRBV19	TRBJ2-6	TGTGCCAGTAGTCGGACCGACGCCTCTGGGGCCAACGTCCTGACTTTC	CASSRTDASGANVLTF
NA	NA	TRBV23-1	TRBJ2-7	TGCGCCAGCAGTCAACCGGGATGGGGGGAGCAGTACTTC	CASSQPGWGEQYF
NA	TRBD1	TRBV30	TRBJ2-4	TGTGCCTGGAGTGTATCGGGACAGGTACCAAGTCAGTACTTC	CAWSVSGQVPSQYF
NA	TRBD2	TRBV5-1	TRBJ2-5	TGCGCCAGCAGCTCCCGCCCTAGCGGGAATCAAGAGACCCAGTACTTC	CASSSRPSGNQETQYF
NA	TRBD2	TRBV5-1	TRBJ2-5	TGCGCCAGCAGCATCCCGACTAGCCTCCAAGAGACCCAGTACTTC	CASSIPTSLQETQYF
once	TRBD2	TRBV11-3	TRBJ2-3	TGTGCCAGCACCCTTTGGCGGGAGAGTCCAGATACGCAGTATTTT	CASTLWRESPDTQYF
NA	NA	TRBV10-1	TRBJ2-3	TGCGCCAGCAGGGAGTGGGATCAGTTTCGAGGCACAGATACGCAGTATTTT	CASREWDQFRGTDTQYF
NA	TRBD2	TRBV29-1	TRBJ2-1	TGCAGCGCTAGCGGGTTGGGCTACAATGAGCAGTTCTTC	CSASGLGYNEQFF
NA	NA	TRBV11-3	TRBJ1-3	TGTGCCAGCAGTCGTGGGACAGGAAACACCATATATTTT	CASSRGTGNTIYF
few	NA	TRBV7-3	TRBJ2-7	TGTGCCAGCAGCTTAGCTTTGGAGACTCCGCCCTACGAGCAGTACTTC	CASSLALETPPYEQYF
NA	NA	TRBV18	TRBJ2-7	TGTGCCAGCTCACCGGGTGCCTACGAGCAGTACTTC	CASSPGAYEQYF
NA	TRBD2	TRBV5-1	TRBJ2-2	TGCGCCAGCAGCTTCGCGGGAGGGCACACCGGGGAGCTGTTTTTT	CASSFAGGHTGELFF